This T cell receptor (beta chain) emerged from a study of human T cells and chemical hapten exposure. Study in general: Per-sample TCR yield variation was attributed mainly to small pooled library volume differences. General study results and limits: Expanded TCRs created a significantly greater count of big CDR3 similarity clusters than controls did. The study found that DPC sensitization did not change TCRs above 1 in 1000 frequency.

This clonotype was counted ten times or more. Its antigen is still unknown. TCRdb re-derived calls from the RACE reads in MiXCR, one entry per CDR3 protein. The sample yields about 120,000 distinct CDR3 sequences, roughly 13% seen once. Time point given: pre-sensitization, week 0. Treatment in this sample: therapeutic diphenylcyclopropenone sensitization with weekly scalp DPC. Participating donors were patients with alopecia, aged 18 to 70 years, considered appropriate candidates for DPC. This CDR3 is built from 16 residues. V lost 7 bases to trimming and J lost 0 bases; unmatched junction nucleotides: 6. Looked up from germline, CDR1 is MNHNY and CDR2 is SVGAGI (reference sequence).

Sequencing was performed on whole blood, taken in connection with sensitization to the hapten diphenylcyclopropenone (DPC). The receptor was derived from a woman aged 18-35 years with alopecia areata. Some clones in this sample may be carry-over from other donors' samples. The chain combines TRBV6-6 with TRBJ2-6, with 7 bases that match TRBD1. CDR3 nucleotides: TGTGCCAGCACTAAGGGACAGATCTCTGGGGCCAACGTCCTGACTTTC. This codes for CASTKGQISGANVLTF.